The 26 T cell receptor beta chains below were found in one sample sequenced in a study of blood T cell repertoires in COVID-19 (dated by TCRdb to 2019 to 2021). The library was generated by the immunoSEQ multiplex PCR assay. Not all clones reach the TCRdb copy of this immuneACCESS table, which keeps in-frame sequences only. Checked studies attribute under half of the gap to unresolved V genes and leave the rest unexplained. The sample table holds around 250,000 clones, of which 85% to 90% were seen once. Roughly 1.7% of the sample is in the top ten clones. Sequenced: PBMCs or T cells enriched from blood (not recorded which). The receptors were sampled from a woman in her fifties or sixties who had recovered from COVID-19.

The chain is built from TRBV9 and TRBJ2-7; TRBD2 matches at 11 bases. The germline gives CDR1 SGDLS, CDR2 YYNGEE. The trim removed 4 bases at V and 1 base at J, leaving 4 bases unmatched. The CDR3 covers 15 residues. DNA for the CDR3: TGTGCCAGCAGCAGGGGACTAGCGGAATCCTACGAGCAGTACTTC. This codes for CASSRGLAESYEQYF.

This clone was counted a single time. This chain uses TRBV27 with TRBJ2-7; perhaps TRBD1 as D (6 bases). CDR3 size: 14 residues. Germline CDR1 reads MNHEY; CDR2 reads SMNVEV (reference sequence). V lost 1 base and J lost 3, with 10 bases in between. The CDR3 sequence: CASSLYRDDYEQYF. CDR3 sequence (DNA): TGTGCCAGCAGTTTATACAGGGATGACTACGAGCAGTACTTC.

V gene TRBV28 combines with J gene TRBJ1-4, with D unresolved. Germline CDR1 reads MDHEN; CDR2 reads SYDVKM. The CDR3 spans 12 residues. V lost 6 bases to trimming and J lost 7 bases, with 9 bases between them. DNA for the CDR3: TGTGCCAGCAGCCCCGGCGGTGAAAAACTGTTTTTT. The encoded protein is CASSPGGEKLFF.

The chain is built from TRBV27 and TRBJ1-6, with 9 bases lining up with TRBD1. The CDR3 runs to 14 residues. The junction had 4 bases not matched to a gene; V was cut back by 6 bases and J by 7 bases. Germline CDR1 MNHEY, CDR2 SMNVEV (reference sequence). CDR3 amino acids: CASRLGQGNSPLHF. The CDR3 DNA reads TGTGCCAGCAGGCTCGGACAGGGGAATTCACCCCTCCACTTT.

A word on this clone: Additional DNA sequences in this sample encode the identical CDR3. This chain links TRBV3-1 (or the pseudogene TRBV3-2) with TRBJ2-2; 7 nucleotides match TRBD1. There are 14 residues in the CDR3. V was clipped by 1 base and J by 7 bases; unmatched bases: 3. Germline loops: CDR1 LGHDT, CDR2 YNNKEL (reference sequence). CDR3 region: CASSQVGGGGELFF. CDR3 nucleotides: TGTGCCAGCAGCCAAGTAGGGGGCGGCGGGGAGCTGTTTTTT.

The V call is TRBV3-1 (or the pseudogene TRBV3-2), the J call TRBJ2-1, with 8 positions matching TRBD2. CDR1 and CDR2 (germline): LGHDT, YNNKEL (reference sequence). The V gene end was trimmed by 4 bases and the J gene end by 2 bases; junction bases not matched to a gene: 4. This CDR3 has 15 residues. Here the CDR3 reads CASSLPGLAYNEQFF. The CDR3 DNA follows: TGTGCCAGCAGCCTCCCGGGACTAGCCTACAATGAGCAGTTCTTC.

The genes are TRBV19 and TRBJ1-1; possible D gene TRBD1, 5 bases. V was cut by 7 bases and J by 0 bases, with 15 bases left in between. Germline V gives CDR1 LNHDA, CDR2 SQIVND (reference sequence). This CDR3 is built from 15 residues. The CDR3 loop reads CASKVDNYMNTEAFF. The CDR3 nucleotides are TGTGCCAGTAAGGTGGACAACTACATGAACACTGAAGCTTTCTTT.

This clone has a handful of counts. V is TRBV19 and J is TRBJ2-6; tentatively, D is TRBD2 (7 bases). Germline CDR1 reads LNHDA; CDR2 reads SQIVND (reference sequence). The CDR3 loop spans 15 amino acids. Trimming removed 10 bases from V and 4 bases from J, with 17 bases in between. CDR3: CATRGGGLGANVLTF. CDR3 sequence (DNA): TGTGCCACCCGAGGGGGGGGGTTAGGGGCCAACGTCCTGACTTTC.

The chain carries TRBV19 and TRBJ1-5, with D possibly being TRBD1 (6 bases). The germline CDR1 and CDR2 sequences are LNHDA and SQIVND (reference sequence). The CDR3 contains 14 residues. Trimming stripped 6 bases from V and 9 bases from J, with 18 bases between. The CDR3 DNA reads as TGTGCCAGTAGGACGACAGGTTCAATTTGGCCCCAGCATTTT. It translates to CASRTTGSIWPQHF.

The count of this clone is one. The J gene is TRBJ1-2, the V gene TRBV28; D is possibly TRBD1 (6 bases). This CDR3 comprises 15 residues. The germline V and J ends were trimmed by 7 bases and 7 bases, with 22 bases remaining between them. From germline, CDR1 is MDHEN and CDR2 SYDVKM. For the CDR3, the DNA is TGTGCCAGCATACAGGGTTCTGCTTGGACCACTGGCTACACCTTC. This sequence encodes CASIQGSAWTTGYTF.

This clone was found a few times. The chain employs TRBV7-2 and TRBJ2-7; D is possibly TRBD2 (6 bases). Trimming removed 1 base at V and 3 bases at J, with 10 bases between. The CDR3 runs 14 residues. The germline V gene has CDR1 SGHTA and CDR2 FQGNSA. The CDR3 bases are TGTGCCAGCAGCTTAGGGACTAACATCTACGAGCAGTACTTC. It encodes CASSLGTNIYEQYF.

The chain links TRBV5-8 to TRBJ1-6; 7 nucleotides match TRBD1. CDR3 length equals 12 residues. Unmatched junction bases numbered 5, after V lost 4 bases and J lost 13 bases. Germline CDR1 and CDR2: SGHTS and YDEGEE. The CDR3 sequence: CASSLTGFPLHF. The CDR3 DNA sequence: TGTGCCAGCAGCCTGACAGGGTTCCCCCTCCACTTT.

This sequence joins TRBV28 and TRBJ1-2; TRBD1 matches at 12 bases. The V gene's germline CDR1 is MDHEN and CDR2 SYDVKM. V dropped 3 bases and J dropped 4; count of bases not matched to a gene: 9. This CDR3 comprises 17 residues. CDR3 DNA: TGTGCCAGCAGTTTGGGGACAGGGGGCGGCTTGGGCTATGGCTACACCTTC. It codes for CASSLGTGGGLGYGYTF.

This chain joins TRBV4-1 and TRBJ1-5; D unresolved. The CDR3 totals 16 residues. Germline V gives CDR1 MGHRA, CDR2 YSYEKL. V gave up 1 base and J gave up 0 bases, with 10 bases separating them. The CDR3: CASSQVPGNSNQPQHF. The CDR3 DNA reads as TGCGCCAGCAGCCAAGTGCCCGGGAATAGCAATCAGCCCCAGCATTTT.

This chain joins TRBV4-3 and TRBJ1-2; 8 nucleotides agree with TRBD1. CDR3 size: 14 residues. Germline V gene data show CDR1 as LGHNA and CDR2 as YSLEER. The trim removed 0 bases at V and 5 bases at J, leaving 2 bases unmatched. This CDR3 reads CASSQERTGYGYTF. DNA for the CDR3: TGCGCCAGCAGCCAAGAAAGGACAGGGTATGGCTACACCTTC.

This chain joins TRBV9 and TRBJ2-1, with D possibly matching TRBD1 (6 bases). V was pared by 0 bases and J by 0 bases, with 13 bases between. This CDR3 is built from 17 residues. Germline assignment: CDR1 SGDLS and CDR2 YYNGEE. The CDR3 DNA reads TGTGCCAGCAGCGTAGCTTACAGGGCGAGCTCCTACAATGAGCAGTTCTTC. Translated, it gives CASSVAYRASSYNEQFF.

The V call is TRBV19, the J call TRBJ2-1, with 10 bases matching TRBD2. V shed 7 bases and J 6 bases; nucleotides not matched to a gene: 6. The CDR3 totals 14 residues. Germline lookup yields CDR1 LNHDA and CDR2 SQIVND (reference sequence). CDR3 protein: CASTPSGRFNEQFF. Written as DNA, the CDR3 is TGTGCCAGTACCCCTAGCGGGAGATTCAATGAGCAGTTCTTC.

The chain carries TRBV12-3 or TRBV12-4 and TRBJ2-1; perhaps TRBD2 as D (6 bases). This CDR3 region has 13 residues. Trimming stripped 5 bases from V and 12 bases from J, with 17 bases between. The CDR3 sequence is CASSLNAGTPQFF. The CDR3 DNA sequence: TGTGCCAGCAGTCTCAACGCCGGGACTCCGCAGTTCTTC.

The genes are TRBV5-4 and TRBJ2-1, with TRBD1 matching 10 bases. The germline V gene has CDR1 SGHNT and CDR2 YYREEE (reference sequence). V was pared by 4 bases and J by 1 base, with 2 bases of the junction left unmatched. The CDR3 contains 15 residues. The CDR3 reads CASSTDRGSYNEQFF. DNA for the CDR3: TGTGCCAGCAGCACGGACAGGGGGTCCTACAATGAGCAGTTCTTC.

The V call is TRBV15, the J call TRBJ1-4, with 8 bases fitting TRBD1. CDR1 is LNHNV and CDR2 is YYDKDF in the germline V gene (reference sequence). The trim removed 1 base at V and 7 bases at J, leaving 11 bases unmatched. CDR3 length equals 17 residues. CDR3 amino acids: CATSRAGQGGYAEKLFF. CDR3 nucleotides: TGTGCCACCAGCAGAGCAGGACAGGGAGGTTACGCTGAAAAACTGTTTTTT.

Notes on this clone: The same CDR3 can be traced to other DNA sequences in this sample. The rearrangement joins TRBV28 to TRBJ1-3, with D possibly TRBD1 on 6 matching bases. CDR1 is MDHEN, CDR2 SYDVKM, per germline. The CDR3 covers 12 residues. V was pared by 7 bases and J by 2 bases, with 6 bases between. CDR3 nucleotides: TGTGCCAGCACAGGGGCTGGAAACACCATATATTTT. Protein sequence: CASTGAGNTIYF.

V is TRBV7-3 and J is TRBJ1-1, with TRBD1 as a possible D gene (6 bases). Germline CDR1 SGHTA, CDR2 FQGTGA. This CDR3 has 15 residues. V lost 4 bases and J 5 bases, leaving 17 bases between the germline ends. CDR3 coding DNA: TGTGCCAGCAGCTCCTCCCCGGGACATAATACTGAAGCTTTCTTT. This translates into CASSSSPGHNTEAFF.

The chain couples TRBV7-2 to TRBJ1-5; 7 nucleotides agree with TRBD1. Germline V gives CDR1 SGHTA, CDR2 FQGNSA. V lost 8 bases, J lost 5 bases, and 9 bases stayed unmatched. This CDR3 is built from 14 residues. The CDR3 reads CASSEGGGHQPQHF. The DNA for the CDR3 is TGTGCCAGCTCGGAAGGGGGCGGCCATCAGCCCCAGCATTTT.

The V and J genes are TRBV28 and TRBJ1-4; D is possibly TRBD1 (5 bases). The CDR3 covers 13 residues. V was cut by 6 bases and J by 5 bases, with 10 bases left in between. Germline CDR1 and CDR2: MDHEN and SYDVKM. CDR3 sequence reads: CASSRGSNEKLFF. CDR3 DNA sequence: TGTGCCAGCAGCCGGGGGTCGAATGAAAAACTGTTTTTT.

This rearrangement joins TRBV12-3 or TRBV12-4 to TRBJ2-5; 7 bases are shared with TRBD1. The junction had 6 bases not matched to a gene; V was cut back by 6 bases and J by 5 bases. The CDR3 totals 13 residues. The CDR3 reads CASRIQGMETQYF. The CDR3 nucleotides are TGTGCCAGCAGGATACAGGGGATGGAGACCCAGTACTTC.

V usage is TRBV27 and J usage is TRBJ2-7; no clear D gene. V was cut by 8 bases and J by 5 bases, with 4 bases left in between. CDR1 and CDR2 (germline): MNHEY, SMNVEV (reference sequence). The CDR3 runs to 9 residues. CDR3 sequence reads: CASGNEQYF. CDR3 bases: TGTGCCAGCGGCAACGAGCAGTACTTC.